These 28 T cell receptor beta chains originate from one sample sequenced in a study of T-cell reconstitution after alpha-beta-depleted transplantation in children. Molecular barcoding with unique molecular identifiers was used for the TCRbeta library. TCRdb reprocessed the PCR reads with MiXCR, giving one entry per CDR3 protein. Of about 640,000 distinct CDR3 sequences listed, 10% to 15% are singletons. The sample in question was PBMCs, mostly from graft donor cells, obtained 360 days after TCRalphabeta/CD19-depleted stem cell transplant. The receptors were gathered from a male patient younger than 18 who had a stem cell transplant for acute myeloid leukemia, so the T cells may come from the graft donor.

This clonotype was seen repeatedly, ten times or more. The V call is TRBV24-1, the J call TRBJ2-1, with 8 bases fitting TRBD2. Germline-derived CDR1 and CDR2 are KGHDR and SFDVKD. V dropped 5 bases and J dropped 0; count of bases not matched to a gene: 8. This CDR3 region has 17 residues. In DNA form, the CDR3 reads TGTGCCACCAGTGGGGGACTAGGGATTAGCTCCTACAATGAGCAGTTCTTC. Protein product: CATSGGLGISSYNEQFF.

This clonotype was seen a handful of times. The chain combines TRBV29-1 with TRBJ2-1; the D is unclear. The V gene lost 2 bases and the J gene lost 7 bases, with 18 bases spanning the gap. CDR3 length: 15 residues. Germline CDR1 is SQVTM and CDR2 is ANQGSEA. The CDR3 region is CSVEPDGKLLNEQFF. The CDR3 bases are TGCAGCGTTGAACCCGATGGAAAGCTGTTGAATGAGCAGTTCTTC.

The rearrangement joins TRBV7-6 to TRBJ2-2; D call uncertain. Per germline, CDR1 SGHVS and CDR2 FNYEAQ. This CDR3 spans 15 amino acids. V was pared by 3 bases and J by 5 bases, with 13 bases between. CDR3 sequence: CASSLRSLGTGELFF. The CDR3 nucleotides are TGTGCCAGCAGCTTGCGGTCCCTCGGGACCGGGGAGCTGTTTTTT.

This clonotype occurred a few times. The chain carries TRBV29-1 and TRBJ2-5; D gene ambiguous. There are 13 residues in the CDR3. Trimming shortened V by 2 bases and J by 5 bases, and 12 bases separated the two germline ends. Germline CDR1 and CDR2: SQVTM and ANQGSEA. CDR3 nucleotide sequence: TGCAGCGTTGAATCAGTCCTCGGGGAGACCCAGTACTTC. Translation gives CSVESVLGETQYF.

CDR3 region: CASSFESSYEQYF. In nucleotides, the CDR3 is TGTGCCAGCAGCTTTGAATCCTCCTACGAGCAGTACTTC. This chain joins TRBV7-2 and TRBJ2-7; D call uncertain. Germline CDR1 SGHTA, CDR2 FQGNSA. V was pared by 3 bases and J by 0 bases, with 6 bases between. There are 13 residues in the CDR3.

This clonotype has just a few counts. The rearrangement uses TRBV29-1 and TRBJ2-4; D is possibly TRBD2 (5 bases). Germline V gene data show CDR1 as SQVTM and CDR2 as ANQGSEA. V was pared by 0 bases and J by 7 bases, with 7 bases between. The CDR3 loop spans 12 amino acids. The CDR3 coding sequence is TGCAGCGTTGAAGACAGGAGGAACATTCAGTACTTC. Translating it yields CSVEDRRNIQYF.

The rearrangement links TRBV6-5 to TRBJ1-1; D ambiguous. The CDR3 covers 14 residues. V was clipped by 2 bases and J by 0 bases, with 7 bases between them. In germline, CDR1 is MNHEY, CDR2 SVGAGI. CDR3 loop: CASSYEVLNTEAFF. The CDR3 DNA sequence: TGTGCCAGCAGTTACGAGGTATTGAACACTGAAGCTTTCTTT.

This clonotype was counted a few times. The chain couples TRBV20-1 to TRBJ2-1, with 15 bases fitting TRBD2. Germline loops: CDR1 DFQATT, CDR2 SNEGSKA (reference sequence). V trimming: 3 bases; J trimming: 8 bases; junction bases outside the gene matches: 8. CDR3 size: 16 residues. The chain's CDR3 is CSARDGTSGRWYEQFF. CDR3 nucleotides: TGCAGTGCTAGGGACGGGACTAGCGGGAGGTGGTATGAGCAGTTCTTC.

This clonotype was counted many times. The CDR3 region is CASSSTWTDTQYF. The CDR3 DNA sequence: TGTGCCAGCAGTAGCACCTGGACAGATACGCAGTATTTT. This chain joins TRBV6-6 and TRBJ2-3; no definite D call. This CDR3 spans 13 amino acids. V lost 5 bases to trimming and J lost 3 bases, with 9 bases between them. CDR1 and CDR2 (germline): MNHNY, SVGAGI (reference sequence).

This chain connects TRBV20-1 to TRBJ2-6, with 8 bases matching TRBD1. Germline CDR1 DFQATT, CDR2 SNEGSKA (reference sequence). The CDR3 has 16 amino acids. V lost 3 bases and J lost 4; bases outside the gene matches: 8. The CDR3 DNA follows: TGCAGTGCTAGTCAGGGGGCGAATCGGGGGGCCAACGTCCTGACTTTC. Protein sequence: CSASQGANRGANVLTF.

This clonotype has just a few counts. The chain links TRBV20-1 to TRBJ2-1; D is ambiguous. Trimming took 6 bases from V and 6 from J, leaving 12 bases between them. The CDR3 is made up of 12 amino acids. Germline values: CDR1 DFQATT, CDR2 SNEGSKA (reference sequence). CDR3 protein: CSAPSDSNEQFF. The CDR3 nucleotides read TGCAGTGCCCCCAGCGACTCCAATGAGCAGTTCTTC.

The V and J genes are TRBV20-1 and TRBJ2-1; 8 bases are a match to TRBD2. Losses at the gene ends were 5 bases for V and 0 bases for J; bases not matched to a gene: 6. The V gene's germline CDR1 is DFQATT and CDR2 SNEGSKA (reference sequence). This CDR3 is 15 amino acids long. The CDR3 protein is CSAPGGLVSYNEQFF. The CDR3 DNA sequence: TGCAGTGCTCCTGGGGGACTAGTCTCCTACAATGAGCAGTTCTTC.

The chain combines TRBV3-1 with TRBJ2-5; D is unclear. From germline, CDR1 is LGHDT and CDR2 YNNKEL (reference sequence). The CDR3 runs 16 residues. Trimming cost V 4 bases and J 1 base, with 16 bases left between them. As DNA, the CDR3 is TGTGCCAGCAGCCCCCTAACCCGGCAATCCCAAGAGACCCAGTACTTC. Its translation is CASSPLTRQSQETQYF.

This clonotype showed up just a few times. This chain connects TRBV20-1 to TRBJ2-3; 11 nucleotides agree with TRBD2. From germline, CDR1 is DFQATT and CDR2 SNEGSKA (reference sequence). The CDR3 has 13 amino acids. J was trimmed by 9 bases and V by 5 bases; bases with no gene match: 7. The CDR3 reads CSAPVTSGRTQYF. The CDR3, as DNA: TGCAGTGCTCCGGTCACTAGCGGGAGAACGCAGTATTTT.

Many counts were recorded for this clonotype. CDR3 sequence: CSVAPSGANVLTF. The CDR3 DNA follows: TGCAGCGTTGCTCCCTCTGGGGCCAACGTCCTGACTTTC. The chain carries TRBV29-1 and TRBJ2-6; D remains ambiguous. Trimming pared 4 bases from V and 0 bases from J, leaving 4 bases between. The germline V gene has CDR1 SQVTM and CDR2 ANQGSEA. CDR3 length: 13 amino acids.

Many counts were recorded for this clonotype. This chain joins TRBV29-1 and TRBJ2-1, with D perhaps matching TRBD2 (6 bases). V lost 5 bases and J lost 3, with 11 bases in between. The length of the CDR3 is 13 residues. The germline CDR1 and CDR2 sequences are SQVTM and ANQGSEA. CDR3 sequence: CSVWSSDYNEQFF. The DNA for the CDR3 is TGCAGCGTTTGGTCTAGCGACTACAATGAGCAGTTCTTC.

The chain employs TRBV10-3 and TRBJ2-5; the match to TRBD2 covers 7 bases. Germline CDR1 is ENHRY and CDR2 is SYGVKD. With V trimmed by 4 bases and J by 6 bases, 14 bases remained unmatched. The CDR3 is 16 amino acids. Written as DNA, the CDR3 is TGTGCCATCAGTGGCCTCGCGGGGCGGGAGACAAAGACCCAGTACTTC. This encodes CAISGLAGRETKTQYF.

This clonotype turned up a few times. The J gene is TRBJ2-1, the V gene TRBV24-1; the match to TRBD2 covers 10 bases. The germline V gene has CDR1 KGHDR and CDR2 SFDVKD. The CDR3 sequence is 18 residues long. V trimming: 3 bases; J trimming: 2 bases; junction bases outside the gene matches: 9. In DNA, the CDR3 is TGTGCCACCAGTGATGCGACATCCGGGACTAGCGCCTACAATGAGCAGTTCTTC. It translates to CATSDATSGTSAYNEQFF.

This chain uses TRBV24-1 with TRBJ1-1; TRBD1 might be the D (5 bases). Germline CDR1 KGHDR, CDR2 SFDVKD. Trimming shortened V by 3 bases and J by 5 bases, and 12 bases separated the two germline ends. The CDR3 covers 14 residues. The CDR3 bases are TGTGCCACCAGTGATCGGGGGGTACAGACTGAAGCTTTCTTT. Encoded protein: CATSDRGVQTEAFF.

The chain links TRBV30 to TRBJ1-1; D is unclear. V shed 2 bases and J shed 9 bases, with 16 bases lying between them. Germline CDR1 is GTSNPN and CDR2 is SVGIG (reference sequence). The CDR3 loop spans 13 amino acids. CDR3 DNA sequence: TGTGCCTGGAGTACTTTCCGGGATCTAAAAGCTTTCTTT. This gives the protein CAWSTFRDLKAFF.

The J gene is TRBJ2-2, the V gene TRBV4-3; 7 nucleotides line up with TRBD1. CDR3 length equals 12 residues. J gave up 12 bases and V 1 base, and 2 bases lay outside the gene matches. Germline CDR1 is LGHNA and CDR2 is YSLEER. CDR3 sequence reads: CASSQGQGKLFF. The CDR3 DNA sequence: TGCGCCAGCAGCCAAGGACAGGGCAAGCTGTTTTTT.

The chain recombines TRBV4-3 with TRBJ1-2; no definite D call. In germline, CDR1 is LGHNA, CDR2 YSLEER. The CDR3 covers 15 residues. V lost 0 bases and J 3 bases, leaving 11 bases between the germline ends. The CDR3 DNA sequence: TGCGCCAGCAGCCAAGAGACTTCTCGGGACTATGGCTACACCTTC. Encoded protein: CASSQETSRDYGYTF.

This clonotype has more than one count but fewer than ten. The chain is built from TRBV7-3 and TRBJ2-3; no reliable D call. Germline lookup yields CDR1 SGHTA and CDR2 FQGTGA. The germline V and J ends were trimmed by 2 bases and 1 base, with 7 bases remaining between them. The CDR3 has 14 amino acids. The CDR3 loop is CASSLAVRTDTQYF. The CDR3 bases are TGTGCCAGCAGCTTAGCGGTTCGCACAGATACGCAGTATTTT.

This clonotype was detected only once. CDR3 bases: TGTGCCACCAGTGGGGGCCGTGTCGGGGAGCTGTTTTTT. Its translation: CATSGGRVGELFF. V is TRBV14 and J is TRBJ2-2; D may be TRBD1 (6 bases). V was cut by 10 bases and J by 7 bases, with 16 bases left in between. The CDR3 covers 13 residues. The germline V gene has CDR1 SGHDN and CDR2 FVKESK.

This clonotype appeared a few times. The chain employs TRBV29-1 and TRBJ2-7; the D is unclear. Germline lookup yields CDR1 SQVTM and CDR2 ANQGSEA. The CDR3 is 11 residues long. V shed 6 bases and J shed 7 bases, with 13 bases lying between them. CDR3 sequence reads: CSVSSVVEQYF. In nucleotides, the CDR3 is TGCAGCGTGTCCTCCGTTGTAGAGCAGTACTTC.

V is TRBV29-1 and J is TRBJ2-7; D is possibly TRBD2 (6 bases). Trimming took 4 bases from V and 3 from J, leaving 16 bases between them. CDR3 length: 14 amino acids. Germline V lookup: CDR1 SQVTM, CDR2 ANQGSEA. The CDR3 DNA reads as TGCAGCGTTGGGTCGGCGGGATTGGACTACGAGCAGTACTTC. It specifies CSVGSAGLDYEQYF.

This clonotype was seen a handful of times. As DNA, the CDR3 is TGCGCCAGCAGCGTCCAATTGGGGCTTACCTACGAGCAGTACTTC. Translating gives CASSVQLGLTYEQYF. The V call is TRBV10-2, the J call TRBJ2-7; TRBD1 might be the D (5 bases). Deletions cut 6 bases from V and 2 bases from J, with 17 bases between. The germline CDR1 and CDR2 sequences are WSHSY and SAAADI. This CDR3 contains 15 residues.

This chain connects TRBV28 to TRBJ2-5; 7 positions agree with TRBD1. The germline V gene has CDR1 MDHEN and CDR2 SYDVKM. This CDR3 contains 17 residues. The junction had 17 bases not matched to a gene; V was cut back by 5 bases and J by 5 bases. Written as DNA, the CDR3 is TGTGCCAGCAGTGCCCAACTCCGGGACAGACGTATCGAGACCCAGTACTTC. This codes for CASSAQLRDRRIETQYF. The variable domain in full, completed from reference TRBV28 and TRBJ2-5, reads DVKVTQSSRYLVKRTGEKVFLECVQDMDHENMFWYRQDPGLGLRLIYFSYDVKMKEKGDIPEGYSVSREKKERFSLILESASTNQTSMYLCASSAQLRDRRIETQYFGPGTRLLVL.